These 31 T cell receptor beta chains share one sample of origin, sequenced in a study of CD8+CD57+ T cells in acquired aplastic anemia. Genomic DNA served as template for TCR beta VDJ and CDR3 profiling. TCRdb independently ran MiXCR on the reads; one entry per CDR3 protein. The sample contains about 160,000 distinct CDR3 sequences, 35% to 55% of which appear only once. Specimen: sorted CD4+, CD8+, or CD8+CD57+ T cells (not recorded which) from PBMCs. These receptors were collected from a human donor in good health.

The chain combines TRBV3-1 with TRBJ2-2; no reliable D call. Trimming took 4 bases from V and 4 from J, leaving 16 bases between them. Per germline, CDR1 LGHDT and CDR2 YNNKEL (reference sequence). The CDR3 spans 16 residues. The CDR3 protein is CASSLSNRWSTGELFF. DNA for the CDR3: TGTGCCAGCAGCCTTTCGAACCGTTGGAGCACCGGGGAGCTGTTTTTT.

J is TRBJ1-5 and V is TRBV2, with 8 bases matching TRBD1. The V gene's germline CDR1 is SNHLY and CDR2 FYNNEI. The CDR3 contains 15 residues. V shed 7 bases, J shed 6 bases, and the junction held 11 bases outside the gene matches. The CDR3 DNA follows: TGTGCCAGCAATACCAGACAGGGGTTGAGTCAGCCCCAGCATTTT. This gives the protein CASNTRQGLSQPQHF.

The genes are TRBV9 and TRBJ1-1; D not certain. CDR3 size: 15 residues. Germline CDR1 reads SGDLS; CDR2 reads YYNGEE. V lost 0 bases and J 3 bases, leaving 12 bases between the germline ends. CDR3 DNA sequence: TGTGCCAGCAGCGTAGGAGACCCGTGGGACACTGAAGCTTTCTTT. This sequence encodes CASSVGDPWDTEAFF.

This chain connects TRBV20-1 to TRBJ2-7; D may be TRBD1 (5 bases). Germline CDR1 DFQATT, CDR2 SNEGSKA (reference sequence). Trimming stripped 3 bases from V and 4 bases from J, with 13 bases between. The CDR3 consists of 13 residues. Here the CDR3 DNA reads TGCAGTGCTAGTGGCAGGGTTGATTACGAGCAGTACTTC. Translated: CSASGRVDYEQYF.

The genes are TRBV12-3 or TRBV12-4 and TRBJ2-5, with D possibly being TRBD1 or TRBD2 (5 bases each). V lost 6 bases and J lost 1, with 12 bases in between. The CDR3 sequence is 14 residues long. CDR3 DNA sequence: TGTGCCAGCAGCCAAACGGGGCCCCAAGAGACCCAGTACTTC. Its translation: CASSQTGPQETQYF.

This clonotype was recorded at least ten times. The rearrangement joins TRBV10-3 to TRBJ1-1; D is unclear. Per germline, CDR1 ENHRY and CDR2 SYGVKD. This CDR3 comprises 12 residues. The V end was cut by 2 bases, the J end by 7 bases, with 8 bases between. The CDR3: CAISEDGNEAFF. CDR3 sequence (DNA): TGTGCCATCAGTGAGGACGGGAATGAAGCTTTCTTT.

This clonotype was observed a handful of times. V gene TRBV2 combines with J gene TRBJ2-3; D remains unclear. Trimming stripped 8 bases from V and 3 bases from J, with 12 bases between. Per the germline V gene, CDR1 is SNHLY and CDR2 is FYNNEI. The CDR3 is made up of 13 amino acids. The CDR3 region is CASLREATDTQYF. CDR3 in DNA: TGTGCCAGCCTACGTGAGGCGACAGATACGCAGTATTTT.

V and J are TRBV29-1 and TRBJ2-5; TRBD2 is a possible D gene (5 bases). This CDR3 region has 15 residues. CDR1 and CDR2 from the germline V gene are SQVTM and ANQGSEA. V dropped 4 bases and J dropped 0 bases, with 15 bases sitting between them. The CDR3 here is CSVVLSGGYQETQYF. The CDR3 DNA reads as TGCAGCGTTGTTCTGAGTGGCGGGTACCAAGAGACCCAGTACTTC.

This chain links TRBV30 with TRBJ2-1, with D tentatively TRBD1 (6 bases). The germline gives CDR1 GTSNPN, CDR2 SVGIG (reference sequence). This CDR3 is built from 14 residues. Trimming shortened V by 0 bases and J by 8 bases, and 14 bases separated the two germline ends. The CDR3 sequence is CAWSVGALAHEQFF. The DNA of the CDR3 is TGTGCCTGGAGTGTGGGGGCTCTTGCCCATGAGCAGTTCTTC.

This clonotype has a single count. V usage is TRBV20-1 and J usage is TRBJ2-5, with D tentatively TRBD1 (6 bases). V lost 5 bases to trimming and J lost 4 bases, with 17 bases between them. The CDR3 loop spans 14 amino acids. Per germline, CDR1 DFQATT and CDR2 SNEGSKA (reference sequence). The CDR3 DNA is TGCAGTGCTCCAAGCACAGGGATGGGAGAGACCCAGTACTTC. Amino acids: CSAPSTGMGETQYF.

CDR3: CATSNSHHRGEQFF. DNA of the CDR3: TGTGCCACCAGTAATAGTCACCACAGGGGTGAGCAGTTCTTC. The V gene is TRBV24-1, the J gene TRBJ2-1; TRBD1 matches at 7 bases. With 6 bases clipped from V and 9 bases from J, the junction kept 10 bases outside the gene matches. The germline CDR1 and CDR2 sequences are KGHDR and SFDVKD. This CDR3 has 14 residues.

There are a few counts of this clonotype. This sequence joins TRBV20-1 and TRBJ2-7, with 7 nucleotides matching TRBD1. Germline loops: CDR1 DFQATT, CDR2 SNEGSKA (reference sequence). J gave up 0 bases and V 3 bases, and 8 bases lay outside the gene matches. The CDR3 runs to 15 residues. The CDR3 loop is CSARLDRSYSYEQYF. The CDR3 DNA sequence: TGCAGTGCTAGGCTGGACAGGAGCTACTCCTACGAGCAGTACTTC.

This clonotype was detected only a few times. V and J are TRBV2 and TRBJ1-5, with 9 bases aligning to TRBD1. CDR3 length: 13 residues. The germline CDR1 and CDR2 sequences are SNHLY and FYNNEI. V gave up 8 bases and J gave up 9 bases; unmatched junction bases: 8. The CDR3 here is CASRGTGRRPQHF. CDR3 in DNA: TGTGCCAGCCGAGGGACAGGGAGGCGGCCCCAGCATTTT.

Turning to this clonotype: This may arise from a read error, as a much more abundant clone is one base away. CDR3 in DNA: TGTGCCAGCAGCTTAGACAGTTACACTGGAGCTTTCTTT. Amino acids: CASSLDSYTGAFF. The gene calls are TRBV5-4 and TRBJ1-1; possibly TRBD1 for D (5 bases). Germline V gene sequence: CDR1 SGHNT, CDR2 YYREEE (reference sequence). CDR3 size: 13 residues.

This clonotype was recorded many times. This chain joins TRBV20-1 and TRBJ2-1, with 9 bases identical to TRBD1. The trim removed 5 bases at V and 6 bases at J, leaving 2 bases unmatched. Germline values: CDR1 DFQATT, CDR2 SNEGSKA (reference sequence). This CDR3 spans 12 amino acids. DNA of the CDR3: TGCAGTGCTTGGGACAGGGTCAATGAGCAGTTCTTC. Residues: CSAWDRVNEQFF.

The gene calls are TRBV29-1 and TRBJ1-1, with D possibly TRBD1 on 5 matching bases. Per germline, CDR1 SQVTM and CDR2 ANQGSEA. The CDR3 spans 13 residues. V dropped 4 bases and J dropped 4 bases, with 13 bases sitting between them. This CDR3 reads CSVGRGVFTEAFF. DNA of the CDR3: TGCAGCGTTGGGCGGGGGGTATTCACTGAAGCTTTCTTT.

V is TRBV20-1 and J is TRBJ1-1; tentatively, D is TRBD1 (5 bases). This CDR3 has 16 residues. Trimming cost V 5 bases and J 2 bases, with 21 bases left between them. CDR1 DFQATT and CDR2 SNEGSKA come from the germline V gene (reference sequence). In DNA form, the CDR3 reads TGCAGTGCTCCGCCTATCCGGGCAGGGCCAAACACTGAAGCTTTCTTT. Its protein product is CSAPPIRAGPNTEAFF.

The chain is built from TRBV20-1 and TRBJ2-1; 7 bases match TRBD2. CDR1 and CDR2 from the germline V gene are DFQATT and SNEGSKA (reference sequence). V was pared by 5 bases and J by 4 bases, with 8 bases of the junction left unmatched. The length of the CDR3 is 14 residues. CDR3 region: CSAERDPPYNEQFF. CDR3 in DNA: TGCAGTGCTGAGCGGGACCCACCGTACAATGAGCAGTTCTTC.

The chain is built from TRBV2 and TRBJ2-2; maybe TRBD1 (6 bases). CDR1 SNHLY and CDR2 FYNNEI come from the germline V gene. The length of the CDR3 is 14 residues. V was clipped by 2 bases and J by 7 bases, with 11 bases between them. In nucleotides, the CDR3 is TGTGCCAGCAGTGAACTAACAGGGCACGGGGAGCTGTTTTTT. Protein product: CASSELTGHGELFF. Using reference TRBV2 and TRBJ2-2 for the parts outside the CDR3, the full variable domain is EPEVTQTPSHQVTQMGQEVILRCVPISNHLYFYWYRQILGQKVEFLVSFYNNEISEKSEIFDDQFSVERPDGSNFTLKIRSTKLEDSAMYFCASSELTGHGELFFGEGSRLTVL.

The chain uses TRBV10-3 and TRBJ2-5, with 12 positions matching TRBD2. The CDR3 length is 14 residues. Germline lookup yields CDR1 ENHRY and CDR2 SYGVKD. V lost 10 bases, J lost 5 bases, and 8 bases stayed unmatched. CDR3 bases: TGTGCCACAGGACTAGCGGGGCAGGGGGAGACCCAGTACTTC. Protein product: CATGLAGQGETQYF.

Only one count was recorded for this clonotype. The rearrangement links TRBV2 to TRBJ1-6, with 8 bases fitting TRBD1. There are 16 residues in the CDR3. CDR1 is SNHLY, CDR2 FYNNEI, per germline. Unmatched junction bases numbered 12, after V lost 11 bases and J lost 3 bases. The CDR3 DNA reads TGTGCCTCCCCCCGGACAGGGAGATTCTATAATTCACCCCTCCACTTT. This encodes CASPRTGRFYNSPLHF.

The chain carries TRBV7-6 and TRBJ2-7; no reliable D call. TRBJ2-1 explains the end of the DNA better; the J call may be wrong. Germline-derived CDR1 and CDR2 are SGHVS and FNYEAQ. The CDR3 is 13 residues long. CDR3 residues: CATSLYRKDEQFF. CDR3 sequence (DNA): TGTGCCACCTCCTTGTACAGAAAAGATGAGCAGTTCTTC.

This clonotype was observed at least ten times. This chain connects TRBV5-1 to TRBJ1-2, with D unresolved. The CDR3 covers 15 residues. V was cut by 0 bases and J by 0 bases, with 9 bases left in between. Germline V CDR1 and CDR2: SGHRS, YFSETQ. CDR3 loop: CASSLVVGSNYGYTF. Written as DNA, the CDR3 is TGCGCCAGCAGCTTGGTCGTGGGGTCTAACTATGGCTACACCTTC.

This clonotype was seen repeatedly, ten times or more. The chain combines TRBV7-9 with TRBJ1-2, with D maybe TRBD1 (6 bases). Between the trimmed V and J ends, which lost 5 bases and 7 bases, there was a span of 17 bases. CDR1 is SEHNR, CDR2 FQNEAQ, per germline (reference sequence). The CDR3 consists of 14 residues. CDR3 sequence: CASSRTDPMFGYTF. The CDR3 nucleotides are TGTGCCAGCAGCCGGACAGATCCCATGTTTGGCTACACCTTC.

Regarding this clonotype: The final CDR3 position lacks the conserved phenylalanine or tryptophan, pointing to a likely read error. The chain carries TRBV25-1 and TRBJ2-7; D gene ambiguous. The CDR3 is made up of 13 amino acids. In germline, CDR1 is MGHDK, CDR2 SYGVNS. The V end was cut by 7 bases, the J end by 0 bases, with 10 bases between. The CDR3 DNA follows: TGTGCCAGCACTCTTTCCCCCTCCTACGAGCAGTACTCC. Encoded protein: CASTLSPSYEQYS.

This clonotype came up a few times. The J gene is TRBJ2-7, the V gene TRBV28; 10 nucleotides align to TRBD2. The CDR3 spans 15 residues. V gave up 3 bases and J gave up 4 bases; unmatched junction bases: 6. Germline V CDR1 and CDR2: MDHEN, SYDVKM. CDR3 DNA: TGTGCCAGCAGTTTTTCTAGCGGGGGATTATACGAGCAGTACTTC. Translating gives CASSFSSGGLYEQYF.

Ten or more counts support this clonotype. V and J are TRBV14 and TRBJ1-1, with D tentatively TRBD1 (5 bases). V was clipped by 4 bases and J by 10 bases, with 13 bases between them. CDR3 length: 12 residues. Germline loops: CDR1 SGHDN, CDR2 FVKESK. The CDR3 loop reads CASSLDAGPAFF. CDR3 DNA: TGTGCCAGCAGCCTCGATGCGGGGCCAGCTTTCTTT.

This clonotype has ten or more counts. CDR3 region: CATSDPAGDIYNEQFF. The CDR3 DNA is TGTGCCACCAGTGATCCAGCGGGAGATATATACAATGAGCAGTTCTTC. V gene TRBV24-1 combines with J gene TRBJ2-1, with TRBD2 identical over 8 bases. Germline V gives CDR1 KGHDR, CDR2 SFDVKD. V shed 3 bases and J 4 bases; nucleotides not matched to a gene: 7. The CDR3 contains 16 residues.

Many counts were recorded for this clonotype. This chain uses TRBV20-1 with TRBJ1-5, with 7 nucleotides matching TRBD1. The CDR3 extends over 14 amino acids. V lost 3 bases to trimming and J lost 6 bases; unmatched junction nucleotides: 8. The germline V gene has CDR1 DFQATT and CDR2 SNEGSKA (reference sequence). This CDR3 reads CSASRDSRGQPQHF. The CDR3 DNA is TGCAGTGCTAGTAGGGACAGCCGCGGTCAGCCCCAGCATTTT.

As for this clonotype: Being one base from a much bigger clone, this may be a read error. The chain is built from TRBV6-1 and TRBJ1-3; D gene uncertain. The CDR3 runs to 12 residues. In germline, CDR1 is MNHNS, CDR2 SASEGT. CDR3 bases: TGTGCCAGCAGTCCCGAACGAAACGCCATATATTTT. Translating it yields CASSPERNAIYF.

This clonotype appeared many times. The chain couples TRBV28 to TRBJ1-2; D perhaps matches TRBD1 (6 bases). The CDR3 totals 14 residues. V dropped 5 bases and J dropped 4 bases, with 14 bases sitting between them. Germline assignment: CDR1 MDHEN and CDR2 SYDVKM. The CDR3 sequence is CASSTIGTTYGYTF. The DNA for the CDR3 is TGTGCCAGCAGTACTATCGGGACAACCTATGGCTACACCTTC.